The clone carrying this T cell receptor beta chain was observed a handful of times. Trimming took 7 bases from V and 5 from J, leaving 11 bases between them. The CDR3 covers 13 residues. Germline V gene data show CDR1 as SGHTA and CDR2 as FQGNSA. The data originate from a study of blood T cell repertoires in COVID-19. On the study more broadly: Acute and convalescent COVID-19 specimens originated in the United States, Italy and Spain. From T cells, B-cell-depleted T cells, or PBMCs came the material, which was cDNA or gDNA.

Per the original methods: Reference gene primer amplification gave estimated nucleated cell counts. The assay was immunoSEQ multiplex PCR, and TCRdb's table has in-frame clones only and misses some. V and J calls and clone size are as listed in that table; D and trimming were resolved from the DNA. This sample has 55,000 to 60,000 clones, with less than 85% found just once. The genes are TRBV7-2 and TRBJ2-2; D is undetermined. The origin of this receptor is a man in his 70s with active COVID-19. The sample comprised peripheral blood. CDR3 nucleotide sequence: TGTGCCAGCACCCTGAGGCGGACCGGGGAGCTGTTTTTT. Amino acid sequence: CASTLRRTGELFF.